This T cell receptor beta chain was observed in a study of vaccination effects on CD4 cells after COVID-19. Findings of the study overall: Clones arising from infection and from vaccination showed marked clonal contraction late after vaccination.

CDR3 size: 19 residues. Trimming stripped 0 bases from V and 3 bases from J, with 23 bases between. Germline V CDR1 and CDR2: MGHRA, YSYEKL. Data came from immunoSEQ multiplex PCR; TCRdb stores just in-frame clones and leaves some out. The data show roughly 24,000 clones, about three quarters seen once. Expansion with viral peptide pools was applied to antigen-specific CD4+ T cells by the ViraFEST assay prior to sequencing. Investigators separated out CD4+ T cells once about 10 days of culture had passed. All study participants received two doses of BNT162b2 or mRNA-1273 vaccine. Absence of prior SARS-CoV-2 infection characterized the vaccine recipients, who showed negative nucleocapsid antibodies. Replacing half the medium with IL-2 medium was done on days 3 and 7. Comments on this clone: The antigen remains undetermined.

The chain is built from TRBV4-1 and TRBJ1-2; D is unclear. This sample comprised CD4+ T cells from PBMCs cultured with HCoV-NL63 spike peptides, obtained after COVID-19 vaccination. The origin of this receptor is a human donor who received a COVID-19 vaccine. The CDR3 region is CASSQDLRLVGPRDYGYTF. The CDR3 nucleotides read TGCGCCAGCAGCCAAGATCTTAGGCTCGTAGGGCCCCGTGACTATGGCTACACCTTC.